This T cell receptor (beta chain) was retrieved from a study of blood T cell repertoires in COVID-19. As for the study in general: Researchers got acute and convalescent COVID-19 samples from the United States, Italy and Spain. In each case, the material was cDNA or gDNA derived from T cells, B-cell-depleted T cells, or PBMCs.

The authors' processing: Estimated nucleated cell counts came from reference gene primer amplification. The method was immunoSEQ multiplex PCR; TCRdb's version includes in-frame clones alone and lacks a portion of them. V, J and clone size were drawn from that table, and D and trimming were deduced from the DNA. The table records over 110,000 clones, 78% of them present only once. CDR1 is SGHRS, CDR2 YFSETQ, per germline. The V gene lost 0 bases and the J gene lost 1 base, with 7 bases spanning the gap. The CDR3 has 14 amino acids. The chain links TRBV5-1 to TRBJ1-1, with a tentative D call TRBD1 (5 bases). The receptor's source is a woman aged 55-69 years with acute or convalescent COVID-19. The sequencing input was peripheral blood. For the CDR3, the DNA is TGCGCCAGCAGCTTGGTCGGACAGAACACTGAAGCTTTCTTT. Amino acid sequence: CASSLVGQNTEAFF.